This T cell receptor beta chain appears in the sequencing data of a study of blood T cell repertoires in COVID-19. Study details: The analysed material was cDNA or gDNA that came from T cells, B-cell-depleted T cells, or PBMCs.

The CDR3 is 14 residues long. V was cut by 4 bases and J by 4 bases, with 10 bases left in between. CDR1 is KGHDR and CDR2 is SFDVKD in the germline V gene. Assay: immunoSEQ multiplex PCR; the TCRdb copy retains only in-frame clones and omits some. The sample comprises 20,000 to 25,000 clones, around nine tenths of which are singletons, and around a tenth rests with the top ten. V is TRBV24-1 and J is TRBJ1-5, with D maybe TRBD1 (5 bases). Sequenced material: peripheral blood. The clonotype comes from a human donor in a cohort sampled during active COVID-19. The donor label of this sample is uncertain. CDR3 in DNA: TGTGCCACCAGTGACCCTGACAGTAATCAGCCCCAGCATTTT. Translation: CATSDPDSNQPQHF.